The TCR beta chain under discussion was sequenced for a study of blood T cell repertoires in COVID-19. The authors' processing: Amplified reference gene primers provided the basis for estimating nucleated cell counts. TCRdb keeps only in-frame clones here, not all; method: immunoSEQ multiplex PCR. For V, J and clone size, that table is used; D and trimming come from the DNA. The sample holds more than 200,000 clones; around four fifths are singletons and the top ten take under 30%. There are 11 residues in the CDR3. Germline CDR1 and CDR2: MNHEY and SVGAGI. The V end was cut by 7 bases, the J end by 11 bases, with 14 bases between.

The clonotype originates from a man aged 35 to 55 with acute or convalescent COVID-19. The V call is TRBV6-5, the J call TRBJ1-1, with D unclear. Source material: peripheral blood. The CDR3 DNA reads TGTGCCAGCATGACGAGGGTATGGGCTTTCTTT. This sequence encodes CASMTRVWAFF.